This T cell receptor beta chain stems from a study of T cells in localized non-small cell lung cancer. Data came from immunoSEQ multiplex PCR; TCRdb stores just in-frame clones and leaves some out. The sample comprises about 130,000 clones, 89% of which are singletons, and over 1.5% rests with the top ten. General observations from the study: Uninvolved adjacent lung had more T cell clonality than any other tissue, topping tumor. In adjacent lung, a median about 52 of the top 100 tumor clones were found.

Turning to this clone: The antigen is unknown.

This clonotype was obtained from an older female donor with stage I lung adenocarcinoma. The specimen comprised peripheral blood, sampled before any cancer treatment.

The CDR3 loop reads CASSTDRGAGNTIYF. CDR3 bases: TGTGCCAGTAGTACCGACAGGGGAGCTGGAAACACCATATATTTT. The V and J genes are TRBV19 and TRBJ1-3, with 8 bases aligning to TRBD1. CDR3 size: 15 residues. CDR1 and CDR2 from the germline V gene are LNHDA and SQIVND (reference sequence). J lost 2 bases, V lost 4 bases, and 4 bases had no gene match.